The 30 T cell receptor beta chains given below trace back to one sample, sequenced in a study of cytomegalovirus exposure and HLA in healthy donors. The data were produced by immunoSEQ multiplex PCR, yet TCRdb's version contains in-frame clones alone and is incomplete. The top ten clones hold 7.2% of a sample with roughly 180,000 clones, approximately 86% of them seen once. What was sequenced was PBMCs. The origin of the receptors is a man aged 25-40 years in good health and CMV-seropositive.

The DNA for the CDR3 is TGTGCCAGCAGCTTGGTTGTGAACACTGAAGCTTTCTTT. This translates into CASSLVVNTEAFF. The rearrangement links TRBV5-6 to TRBJ1-1; no firm D call. Germline CDR1 and CDR2: SGHDT and YYEEEE. Trimming cost V 0 bases and J 0 bases, with 3 bases left between them. This CDR3 is built from 13 residues.

The rearrangement links TRBV29-1 to TRBJ1-2; possible D gene TRBD1, 5 bases. This CDR3 is built from 13 residues. CDR1 is SQVTM and CDR2 is ANQGSEA in the germline V gene. The V end lost 4 bases, the J end lost 5 bases, and 14 bases lay between the germline ends. The chain's CDR3 is CSVGAGTRYGYTF. CDR3 nucleotides: TGCAGCGTTGGGGCAGGGACGAGGTATGGCTACACCTTC.

This clone was found a few times. This chain links TRBV7-9 with TRBJ2-1, with 9 positions matching TRBD2. J gave up 7 bases and V 8 bases, and 9 bases lay outside the gene matches. Germline CDR1 SEHNR, CDR2 FQNEAQ (reference sequence). This CDR3 is built from 14 residues. DNA of the CDR3: TGTGCCAGCGTCAGCGGGAGGAATTGGAATGAGCAGTTCTTC. This codes for CASVSGRNWNEQFF.

The genes are TRBV19 and TRBJ1-5, with 9 bases that match TRBD1. In germline, CDR1 is LNHDA, CDR2 SQIVND (reference sequence). Germline trimming cut 8 bases from V and 2 bases from J; bases unmatched to any gene: 7. The CDR3 is made up of 15 amino acids. CDR3 in DNA: TGTGCCAGTTTTTCGGGACAGGGAGGCAATCAGCCCCAGCATTTT. It specifies CASFSGQGGNQPQHF.

The V and J genes are TRBV9 and TRBJ2-1; weak D call: TRBD2 (6 bases). The CDR3 extends over 14 amino acids. V was shortened by 2 bases and J by 5 bases, with 11 bases between the two germline ends. Germline V gene data show CDR1 as SGDLS and CDR2 as YYNGEE. The CDR3 bases are TGTGCCAGCAGCGTTCTTCAGCGGGACAATGAGCAGTTCTTC. Protein: CASSVLQRDNEQFF.

V is TRBV19 and J is TRBJ2-1; perhaps TRBD1 as D (6 bases). The length of the CDR3 is 15 residues. The germline V gene has CDR1 LNHDA and CDR2 SQIVND (reference sequence). The ends were cut back, 4 bases at V and 0 bases at J, with 10 bases in the middle. The chain's CDR3 is CASSTQGGSYNEQFF. The DNA for the CDR3 is TGTGCCAGTAGTACACAGGGTGGCTCCTACAATGAGCAGTTCTTC.

The chain uses TRBV4-3 and TRBJ1-2, with D hard to call. The germline gives CDR1 LGHNA, CDR2 YSLEER. The V end was cut by 0 bases, the J end by 2 bases, with 7 bases between. The CDR3 contains 14 residues. CDR3 coding DNA: TGCGCCAGCAGCCAAGATGAATTCAACTATGGCTACACCTTC. Its translation: CASSQDEFNYGYTF.

The V gene is TRBV9, the J gene TRBJ1-1; D unclear. Germline values: CDR1 SGDLS, CDR2 YYNGEE. V was trimmed by 4 bases and J by 3 bases, leaving 10 bases between them. The CDR3 loop spans 13 amino acids. The CDR3 protein is CASSSHGDTEAFF. In nucleotides, the CDR3 is TGTGCCAGCAGCTCCCACGGGGACACTGAAGCTTTCTTT.

The rearrangement joins TRBV7-9 to TRBJ1-1; D gene unclear. The CDR3 is made up of 12 amino acids. The ends were cut back, 5 bases at V and 6 bases at J, with 10 bases in the middle. Germline-derived CDR1 and CDR2 are SEHNR and FQNEAQ (reference sequence). In DNA form, the CDR3 reads TGTGCCAGCAGCCCGGGAGGCCCTGAAGCTTTCTTT. It specifies CASSPGGPEAFF.

A few counts support this clone. The V and J genes are TRBV7-9 and TRBJ2-7; TRBD1 aligns across 7 bases. This CDR3 region has 14 residues. Germline loops: CDR1 SEHNR, CDR2 FQNEAQ (reference sequence). V trimming: 7 bases; J trimming: 1 base; junction bases outside the gene matches: 7. CDR3 residues: CASTPEGASYEQYF. CDR3 DNA: TGTGCCAGCACCCCTGAGGGGGCTTCCTACGAGCAGTACTTC.

The CDR3 is CASSFGGVDYGYTF. CDR3 nucleotide sequence: TGTGCCAGCAGTTTCGGTGGAGTTGACTATGGCTACACCTTC. The chain carries TRBV27 and TRBJ1-2; the D is unclear. The CDR3 runs 14 residues. The V end lost 3 bases, the J end lost 3 bases, and 11 bases lay between the germline ends. Germline CDR1 is MNHEY and CDR2 is SMNVEV (reference sequence).

This clone has just one count. The chain is built from TRBV18 and TRBJ2-7; the D gene is possibly TRBD2 (6 bases). The V gene lost 3 bases and the J gene lost 3 bases, with 15 bases spanning the gap. Germline V CDR1 and CDR2: KGHSH, LQKENI. The length of the CDR3 is 15 residues. The CDR3 loop reads CASSPQGSGDYEQYF. CDR3 coding DNA: TGTGCCAGCTCACCGCAGGGCTCGGGGGACTACGAGCAGTACTTC.

The J gene is TRBJ2-3, the V gene TRBV7-9; 7 bases agree with TRBD2. The CDR3 is 17 amino acids. Germline V gene lookup returns CDR1 SEHNR and CDR2 FQNEAQ (reference sequence). Trimming cost V 1 base and J 0 bases; bases outside gene matches: 7. CDR3 amino acids: CASSLGTSGISTDTQYF. In nucleotides, the CDR3 is TGTGCCAGCAGCTTAGGGACGAGCGGGATAAGCACAGATACGCAGTATTTT.

There are a few counts of this clone. The V gene is TRBV6-6, the J gene TRBJ2-7; weak D call: TRBD2 (5 bases). V was shortened by 2 bases and J by 3 bases, with 11 bases between the two germline ends. Germline CDR1 is MNHNY and CDR2 is SVGAGI (reference sequence). The CDR3 has 14 residues. DNA for the CDR3: TGTGCCAGCAGTTACGATTCTAGCAGCTACGAGCAGTACTTC. Residues: CASSYDSSSYEQYF.

V and J are TRBV7-2 and TRBJ2-7, with TRBD1 identical over 9 bases. Germline assignment: CDR1 SGHTA and CDR2 FQGNSA. This CDR3 comprises 15 residues. J gave up 2 bases and V 1 base, and 3 bases lay outside the gene matches. The CDR3 DNA reads as TGTGCCAGCAGCTTAGGACAGGGGGTACCCTACGAGCAGTACTTC. Protein: CASSLGQGVPYEQYF.

The chain is built from TRBV10-2 and TRBJ1-4, with D perhaps TRBD1 (6 bases). Trimming stripped 7 bases from V and 4 bases from J, with 13 bases between. This CDR3 is 14 amino acids long. Germline V lookup: CDR1 WSHSY, CDR2 SAAADI. The CDR3 DNA reads TGCGCCAGCACCGAAGGGGGGGATAATGAAAAACTGTTTTTT. Its translation: CASTEGGDNEKLFF.

CDR3 residues: CSATRDSNTGELFF. CDR3 coding DNA: TGCAGCGCGACCCGGGACAGTAACACCGGGGAGCTGTTTTTT. J is TRBJ2-2 and V is TRBV29-1, with 7 bases identical to TRBD1. The V gene's germline CDR1 is SQVTM and CDR2 ANQGSEA. The CDR3 covers 14 residues. V was pared by 7 bases and J by 2 bases, with 7 bases of the junction left unmatched.

V usage is TRBV2 and J usage is TRBJ1-2; D unresolved. Germline lookup yields CDR1 SNHLY and CDR2 FYNNEI. Trimming removed 7 bases from V and 8 bases from J, with 17 bases in between. This CDR3 comprises 13 residues. CDR3 coding DNA: TGTGCCAGCATATGGGATCTCATTCGCGGCTACACCTTC. This codes for CASIWDLIRGYTF. Full variable domain (missing parts from reference TRBV2 and TRBJ1-2): EPEVTQTPSHQVTQMGQEVILRCVPISNHLYFYWYRQILGQKVEFLVSFYNNEISEKSEIFDDQFSVERPDGSNFTLKIRSTKLEDSAMYFCASIWDLIRGYTFGSGTRLTVV.

This clone showed up many times. The chain carries TRBV2 and TRBJ1-1; 8 bases are a match to TRBD1. The CDR3 covers 14 residues. Germline assignment: CDR1 SNHLY and CDR2 FYNNEI. V was clipped by 6 bases and J by 6 bases; unmatched bases: 9. Here the CDR3 reads CASRYGQGLPEAFF. The CDR3 DNA follows: TGTGCCAGCAGATACGGACAGGGCTTACCTGAAGCTTTCTTT.

This clone appeared a few times. The chain employs TRBV6-5 and TRBJ2-7; D is unclear. The germline V gene encodes CDR1 MNHEY and CDR2 SVGAGI. The CDR3 is made up of 13 amino acids. Trimming shortened V by 7 bases and J by 7 bases, and 17 bases separated the two germline ends. This CDR3 reads CASTTPLTEEQYF. CDR3 coding DNA: TGTGCCAGCACCACCCCTCTAACAGAGGAGCAGTACTTC.

In its sample, this clone was seen once. The gene calls are TRBV14 and TRBJ2-2, with D possibly being TRBD2 (5 bases). The CDR3 extends over 15 amino acids. V lost 1 base to trimming and J lost 0 bases, with 6 bases between them. Germline values: CDR1 SGHDN, CDR2 FVKESK. The CDR3 DNA is TGTGCCAGCAGCCAAGCGGGGACGAACACCGGGGAGCTGTTTTTT. Amino acid sequence: CASSQAGTNTGELFF.

This clone came up once. V gene TRBV7-3 combines with J gene TRBJ2-5, with a possible D match to TRBD2 (6 bases). CDR1 SGHTA and CDR2 FQGTGA come from the germline V gene. V lost 6 bases to trimming and J lost 2 bases, with 10 bases between them. The CDR3 consists of 13 residues. Here the CDR3 reads CASRFSGQETQYF. The DNA for the CDR3 is TGTGCCAGCAGGTTTAGCGGACAAGAGACCCAGTACTTC.

The rearrangement links TRBV6-1 to TRBJ2-3, with 10 bases identical to TRBD1. V was pared by 3 bases and J by 5 bases, with 5 bases of the junction left unmatched. The CDR3 contains 15 residues. Germline V CDR1 and CDR2: MNHNS, SASEGT. This CDR3 is CASSDPGQGIDTQYF. DNA of the CDR3: TGTGCCAGCAGTGACCCGGGACAGGGGATAGATACGCAGTATTTT.

The chain joins TRBV7-2 to TRBJ2-1; 11 bases are a match to TRBD2. Germline CDR1 and CDR2: SGHTA and FQGNSA. V shed 0 bases, J shed 8 bases, and the junction held 12 bases outside the gene matches. The CDR3 length is 18 residues. The CDR3 is CASSLAVAGGPYGYEQFF. CDR3 DNA sequence: TGTGCCAGCAGCTTAGCGGTAGCGGGGGGGCCGTATGGCTATGAGCAGTTCTTC.

The gene calls are TRBV15 and TRBJ2-7; tentatively, D is TRBD1 (5 bases). The CDR3 runs to 13 residues. The V and J ends lost 2 bases and 2 bases respectively, with 7 bases between them. CDR1 and CDR2 (germline): LNHNV, YYDKDF (reference sequence). The CDR3 coding sequence is TGTGCCACCAGCAGAAAACAGGCCTACGAGCAGTACTTC. This sequence encodes CATSRKQAYEQYF.

This chain joins TRBV25-1 and TRBJ2-3, with D perhaps being TRBD1 or TRBD2 (5 bases each). The V end was cut by 3 bases, the J end by 6 bases, with 25 bases between. CDR1 MGHDK and CDR2 SYGVNS come from the germline V gene. CDR3 length equals 18 residues. This CDR3 is CASSDPIGGGIGSDTQYF. The CDR3 coding sequence is TGTGCCAGCAGTGACCCTATTGGGGGTGGGATCGGTTCGGATACGCAGTATTTT.

This clone was found many times. The chain uses TRBV27 and TRBJ2-2, with D unresolved. In germline, CDR1 is MNHEY, CDR2 SMNVEV (reference sequence). This CDR3 contains 13 residues. Trimming took off 6 bases at V and 0 bases at J, with 5 bases between the two ends. The chain's CDR3 is CASRGPNTGELFF. In DNA, the CDR3 is TGTGCCAGCAGGGGCCCGAACACCGGGGAGCTGTTTTTT.

The rearrangement joins TRBV9 to TRBJ1-6; D ambiguous. CDR1 SGDLS and CDR2 YYNGEE come from the germline V gene. The CDR3 runs to 14 residues. Trimming removed 1 base from V and 7 bases from J, with 9 bases in between. CDR3 nucleotides: TGTGCCAGCAGCGTAAACAGCGCCAATTCACCCCTCCACTTT. Translating it yields CASSVNSANSPLHF.

The chain carries TRBV10-3 and TRBJ2-5, with 7 bases aligning to TRBD2. CDR1 and CDR2 from the germline V gene are ENHRY and SYGVKD. J was trimmed by 4 bases and V by 1 base; bases with no gene match: 12. The CDR3 is 17 residues long. The CDR3 nucleotides read TGTGCCATCAGTGAGTTTCCGCCCCGGGACTATGGAGAGACCCAGTACTTC. As protein: CAISEFPPRDYGETQYF.

V gene TRBV29-1 combines with J gene TRBJ1-1; no firm D call. Germline V lookup: CDR1 SQVTM, CDR2 ANQGSEA. The V end lost 2 bases, the J end lost 7 bases, and 8 bases lay between the germline ends. The CDR3 sequence is 11 residues long. The CDR3 here is CSVESGSEAFF. Here the CDR3 DNA reads TGCAGCGTTGAATCCGGGAGTGAAGCTTTCTTT.